These 2 T cell receptor beta chains originate from one sample sequenced in a study of T-cell memory formation after mild COVID-19. TCRdb itself ran the 5' RACE reads through MiXCR, one entry per CDR3 protein. Of about 340,000 distinct CDR3 sequences in the sample, approximately 15% are singletons; the top ten hold roughly a fifth. Sequencing used PBMCs or a T cell subset sorted from them (not recorded which). The receptors derive from a man in his late teens or twenties who had mild COVID-19 (a few samples of this study predate the infection). Cell type and time point are not known.

In its sample, this clonotype was seen many times. V is TRBV5-1 and J is TRBJ1-1; D unresolved. Germline CDR1 reads SGHRS; CDR2 reads YFSETQ. The length of the CDR3 is 13 residues. V was pared by 7 bases and J by 0 bases, with 10 bases between. CDR3 DNA: TGCGCCAGCCGGGCGGAGATGAACACTGAAGCTTTCTTT. This codes for CASRAEMNTEAFF.

In its sample, this clonotype was seen once. The V gene is TRBV24-1, the J gene TRBJ2-2, with TRBD1 as a possible D gene (5 bases). Trimming left V 10 bases short and J 2 bases short, with 10 bases between. The germline gives CDR1 KGHDR, CDR2 SFDVKD. The CDR3 runs 13 residues. CDR3 in DNA: TGTGCCACTGAAGGGGCTAACACCGGGGAGCTGTTTTTT. Its translation: CATEGANTGELFF.